The 20 T cell receptor beta chains below come from one sample, sequenced in a study of CD8+ T cells in alopecia areata. It was cDNA, reverse transcribed from extracted RNA, that served as the sequencing template. Measured with immunoSEQ multiplex PCR; TCRdb has only the in-frame clones, and not every one. The data show 180,000 or so clones, with around 51% seen just once and 9.5% to 13% held by the top ten. Stated treatment: oral pan-JAK inhibitor, 5-10 mg twice daily. This sample comprised CD8+ T cells sorted from blood, obtained around week 54, from a patient treated with tofacitinib. The receptors stem from a human donor with alopecia areata.

The rearrangement joins TRBV5-1 to TRBJ2-7; 9 bases are a match to TRBD1. The CDR3 loop spans 13 amino acids. V dropped 3 bases and J dropped 4; count of bases not matched to a gene: 2. Germline V gives CDR1 SGHRS, CDR2 YFSETQ. Written as DNA, the CDR3 is TGCGCCAGCAGCTGGGGGACAGGGTACGAGCAGTACTTC. Its translation: CASSWGTGYEQYF.

The chain recombines TRBV19 with TRBJ2-7, with D tentatively TRBD1 or TRBD2 (5 bases each). CDR3 length equals 13 residues. Trimming pared 10 bases from V and 2 bases from J, leaving 15 bases between. Germline values: CDR1 LNHDA, CDR2 SQIVND (reference sequence). CDR3: CATTGRGPYEQYF. The CDR3 nucleotides read TGTGCCACCACCGGTCGGGGACCCTACGAGCAGTACTTC.

The chain employs TRBV6-5 and TRBJ1-2; 7 bases agree with TRBD1. V shed 6 bases, J shed 6 bases, and the junction held 7 bases outside the gene matches. The germline V gene encodes CDR1 MNHEY and CDR2 SVGAGI. This CDR3 has 13 amino acids. As DNA, the CDR3 is TGTGCCAGCAGGGACGACAGGGTCCATGGCTACACCTTC. This codes for CASRDDRVHGYTF.

This chain joins TRBV10-3 and TRBJ2-3; TRBD2 matches at 8 bases. The germline gives CDR1 ENHRY, CDR2 SYGVKD. Unmatched junction bases numbered 13, after V lost 10 bases and J lost 4 bases. The CDR3 totals 15 residues. CDR3 sequence: CATNLPGGDADTQYF. CDR3 bases: TGTGCCACCAACCTTCCCGGGGGGGACGCAGATACGCAGTATTTT.

The rearrangement links TRBV7-8 to TRBJ1-5; D uncertain. Between the trimmed V and J ends, which lost 3 bases and 7 bases, there was a span of 16 bases. The length of the CDR3 is 15 residues. Germline V gene sequence: CDR1 SGHVS, CDR2 FQNEAQ. The CDR3 coding sequence is TGTGCCAGCAGCTTTTCCGGGATTTTGGGCCAGCCCCAGCATTTT. Translating it yields CASSFSGILGQPQHF. The full variable domain, rest sourced from reference TRBV7-8 and TRBJ1-5, is GAGVSQSPRYKVAKRGQDVALRCDPISGHVSLFWYQQALGQGPEFLTYFQNEAQLDKSGLPSDRFFAERPEGSVSTLKIQRTQQEDSAVYLCASSFSGILGQPQHFGDGTRLSIL.

The chain combines TRBV9 with TRBJ2-3, with 9 bases matching TRBD1. Germline lookup yields CDR1 SGDLS and CDR2 YYNGEE. The CDR3 extends over 15 amino acids. The J segment lost 3 bases and the V segment lost 3 bases, leaving 5 bases of the junction unmatched. CDR3 sequence: CASSAPTGGTDTQYF. In nucleotides, the CDR3 is TGTGCCAGCAGCGCCCCGACAGGGGGGACAGATACGCAGTATTTT.

The V and J genes are TRBV27 and TRBJ1-6; weak D call: TRBD1 (6 bases). This CDR3 comprises 15 residues. The V gene's germline CDR1 is MNHEY and CDR2 SMNVEV (reference sequence). V dropped 5 bases and J dropped 7 bases, with 15 bases sitting between them. CDR3 coding DNA: TGTGCCAGCAGTCTACCTGGGACACCCAATTCACCCCTCCACTTT. This translates into CASSLPGTPNSPLHF.

The J gene is TRBJ1-1, the V gene TRBV9, with a weak D call TRBD1 (6 bases). The CDR3 has 13 amino acids. V gave up 2 bases and J gave up 5 bases, with 10 bases separating them. Germline V gene lookup returns CDR1 SGDLS and CDR2 YYNGEE. The CDR3 nucleotides read TGTGCCAGCAGCGTTTCAGGGGTGACTGAAGCTTTCTTT. This sequence encodes CASSVSGVTEAFF.

This chain joins TRBV2 and TRBJ2-7; no reliable D call. The CDR3 runs 14 residues. Deletions cut 8 bases from V and 2 bases from J, with 16 bases between. Germline V gene lookup returns CDR1 SNHLY and CDR2 FYNNEI. The CDR3 DNA sequence: TGTGCCAGCGGCTTAGGGATTGCAACCTACGAGCAGTACTTC. Its protein is CASGLGIATYEQYF.

In this sample, this clone turned up a few times. The chain uses TRBV29-1 and TRBJ1-1; 7 bases are shared with TRBD1. The germline V gene has CDR1 SQVTM and CDR2 ANQGSEA. The CDR3 sequence is 14 residues long. Trimming cost V 0 bases and J 6 bases; bases outside gene matches: 7. CDR3 in DNA: TGCAGCGTTGAAGATCGGGGACAGATTGCTGAAGCTTTCTTT. As protein: CSVEDRGQIAEAFF.

The rearrangement joins TRBV4-3 to TRBJ1-5; no firm D call. V was shortened by 0 bases and J by 4 bases, with 16 bases between the two germline ends. This CDR3 is built from 17 residues. In germline, CDR1 is LGHNA, CDR2 YSLEER. The CDR3 DNA sequence: TGCGCCAGCAGCCAAGATTCGGGGAGTGCGGAGAATCAGCCCCAGCATTTT. Translated, it gives CASSQDSGSAENQPQHF.

Only a few counts were recorded for this clone. The gene calls are TRBV10-3 and TRBJ2-3; 9 bases are a match to TRBD1. The J segment lost 3 bases and the V segment lost 2 bases, leaving 3 bases of the junction unmatched. The CDR3 is made up of 15 amino acids. CDR1 is ENHRY, CDR2 SYGVKD, per germline. CDR3 region: CAISEPGQGTDTQYF. DNA of the CDR3: TGTGCCATCAGTGAGCCCGGACAGGGGACAGATACGCAGTATTTT.

CDR3 protein: CASRMRVDRGGSGANVLTF. In DNA, the CDR3 is TGTGCCAGCAGAATGCGGGTGGACAGGGGAGGGTCTGGGGCCAACGTCCTGACTTTC. The chain joins TRBV5-4 to TRBJ2-6; 9 bases are shared with TRBD1. The CDR3 runs 19 residues. Trimming removed 5 bases from V and 1 base from J; junction bases left unmatched: 13. CDR1 SGHNT and CDR2 YYREEE come from the germline V gene (reference sequence).

This clone has only one observation. V gene TRBV15 combines with J gene TRBJ2-1; no firm D call. The CDR3 length is 14 residues. V lost 3 bases, J lost 7 bases, and 13 bases lay in between. Per the germline V gene, CDR1 is LNHNV and CDR2 is YYDKDF (reference sequence). CDR3 in DNA: TGTGCCACCAGCAGGGGTTTATTGGGAAATGAGCAGTTCTTC. It translates to CATSRGLLGNEQFF. Complete variable domain (other parts from reference TRBV15 and TRBJ2-1): DAMVIQNPRYQVTQFGKPVTLSCSQTLNHNVMYWYQQKSSQAPKLLFHYYDKDFNNEADTPDNFQSRRPNTSFCFLDIRSPGLGDTAMYLCATSRGLLGNEQFFGPGTRLTVL.

This chain uses TRBV10-3 with TRBJ2-7; the match to TRBD1 covers 7 bases. This CDR3 comprises 14 residues. From germline, CDR1 is ENHRY and CDR2 SYGVKD. Unmatched junction bases numbered 5, after V lost 6 bases and J lost 0 bases. The CDR3 sequence: CAISQDRFSYEQYF. CDR3 in DNA: TGTGCCATCAGCCAGGACAGGTTCTCCTACGAGCAGTACTTC.

The J gene is TRBJ2-5, the V gene TRBV7-8; the match to TRBD1 covers 9 bases. J gave up 2 bases and V 5 bases, and 6 bases lay outside the gene matches. Germline V lookup: CDR1 SGHVS, CDR2 FQNEAQ. The CDR3 covers 15 residues. CDR3 DNA: TGTGCCAGCAGCATCCGGGACAGGGATCAAGAGACCCAGTACTTC. This gives the protein CASSIRDRDQETQYF.

This clone was found a few times. V is TRBV29-1 and J is TRBJ2-1; the D is unclear. Between the trimmed V and J ends, which lost 5 bases and 7 bases, there was a span of 12 bases. The germline V gene encodes CDR1 SQVTM and CDR2 ANQGSEA. CDR3 length equals 12 residues. CDR3 bases: TGCAGCGTTAACCGGGCGCGGAATGAGCAGTTCTTC. Protein sequence: CSVNRARNEQFF.

V is TRBV18 and J is TRBJ2-5; 9 bases agree with TRBD1. Per the germline V gene, CDR1 is KGHSH and CDR2 is LQKENI. The CDR3 loop spans 17 amino acids. The V and J ends lost 3 bases and 2 bases, in that order; junction bases with no gene match: 10. This CDR3 is CASSPRQGVIRQETQYF. The CDR3 DNA is TGTGCCAGCTCACCTAGACAGGGGGTGATTCGACAAGAGACCCAGTACTTC.

This clone appeared a few times. The chain recombines TRBV5-1 with TRBJ1-2, with D perhaps TRBD1 (5 bases). Germline V gene sequence: CDR1 SGHRS, CDR2 YFSETQ. The V end lost 4 bases, the J end lost 5 bases, and 21 bases lay between the germline ends. The CDR3 sequence is 16 residues long. The CDR3 reads CASSQPPTGTDYGYTF. The CDR3 nucleotides are TGCGCCAGCAGCCAACCTCCCACCGGGACGGATTATGGCTACACCTTC.

V usage is TRBV9 and J usage is TRBJ2-5, with 8 bases lining up with TRBD2. The CDR3 consists of 13 residues. Trimming took 3 bases from V and 5 from J; bases not matched to a gene: 3. Germline CDR1 reads SGDLS; CDR2 reads YYNGEE. The CDR3 region is CASSAGLGETQYF. CDR3 nucleotides: TGTGCCAGCAGCGCGGGACTAGGGGAGACCCAGTACTTC.